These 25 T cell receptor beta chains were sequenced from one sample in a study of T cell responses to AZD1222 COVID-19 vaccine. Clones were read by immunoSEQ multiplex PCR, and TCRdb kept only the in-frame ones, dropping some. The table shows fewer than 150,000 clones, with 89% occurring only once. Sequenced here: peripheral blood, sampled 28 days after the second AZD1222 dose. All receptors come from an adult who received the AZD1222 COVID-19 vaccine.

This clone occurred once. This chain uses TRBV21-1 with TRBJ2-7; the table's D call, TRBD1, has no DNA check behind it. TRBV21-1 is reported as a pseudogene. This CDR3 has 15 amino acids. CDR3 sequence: CASPSLGKVSYEQYF. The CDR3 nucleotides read TGTGCCAGCCCCTCCCTTGGCAAAGTCTCCTACGAGCAGTACTTC.

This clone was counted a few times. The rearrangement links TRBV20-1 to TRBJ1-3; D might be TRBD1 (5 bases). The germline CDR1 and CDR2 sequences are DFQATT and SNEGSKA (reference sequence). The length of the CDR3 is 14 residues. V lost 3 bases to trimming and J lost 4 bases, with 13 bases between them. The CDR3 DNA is TGCAGTGCTAGTCAGGGAGTCCCCGGAAACACCATATATTTT. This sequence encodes CSASQGVPGNTIYF.

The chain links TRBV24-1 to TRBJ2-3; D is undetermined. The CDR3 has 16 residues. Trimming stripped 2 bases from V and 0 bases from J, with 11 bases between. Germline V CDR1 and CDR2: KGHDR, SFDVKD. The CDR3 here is CATSDSRTASTDTQYF. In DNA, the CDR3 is TGTGCCACCAGTGATTCCCGTACGGCTAGCACAGATACGCAGTATTTT.

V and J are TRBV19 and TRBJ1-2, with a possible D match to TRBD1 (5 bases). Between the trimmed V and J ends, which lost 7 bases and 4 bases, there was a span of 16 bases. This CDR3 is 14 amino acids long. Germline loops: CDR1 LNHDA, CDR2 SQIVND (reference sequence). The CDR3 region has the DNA TGTGCCAGTAAAGAAGGGACTGCCGGCTATGGCTACACCTTC. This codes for CASKEGTAGYGYTF.

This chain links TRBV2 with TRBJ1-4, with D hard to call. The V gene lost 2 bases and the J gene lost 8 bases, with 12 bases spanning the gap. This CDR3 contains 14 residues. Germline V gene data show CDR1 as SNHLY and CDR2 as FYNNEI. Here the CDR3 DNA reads TGTGCCAGCAGTGAACTGCACCGTCTGGAAAAACTGTTTTTT. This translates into CASSELHRLEKLFF.

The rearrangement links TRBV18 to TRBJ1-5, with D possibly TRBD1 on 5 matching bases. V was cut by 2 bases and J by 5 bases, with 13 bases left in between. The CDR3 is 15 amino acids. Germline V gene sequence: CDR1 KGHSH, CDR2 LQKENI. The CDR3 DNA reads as TGTGCCAGCTCACCAATCTCAGGGTCGGATCAGCCCCAGCATTTT. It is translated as CASSPISGSDQPQHF.

DNA for the CDR3: TGTGCCAGCAGGTCCGGGACAGGGACTGGAAACACCATATATTTT. Translation gives CASRSGTGTGNTIYF. The rearrangement joins TRBV6-5 to TRBJ1-3; TRBD1 matches at 9 bases. CDR1 MNHEY and CDR2 SVGAGI come from the germline V gene. This CDR3 comprises 15 residues. Trimming removed 6 bases from V and 2 bases from J; junction bases left unmatched: 5.

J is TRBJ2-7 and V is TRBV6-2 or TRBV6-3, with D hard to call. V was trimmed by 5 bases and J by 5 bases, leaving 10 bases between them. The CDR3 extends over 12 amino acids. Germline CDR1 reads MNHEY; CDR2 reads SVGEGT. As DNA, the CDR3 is TGTGCCAGCAGTCCAGTTTTCGACGAGCAGTACTTC. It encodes CASSPVFDEQYF.

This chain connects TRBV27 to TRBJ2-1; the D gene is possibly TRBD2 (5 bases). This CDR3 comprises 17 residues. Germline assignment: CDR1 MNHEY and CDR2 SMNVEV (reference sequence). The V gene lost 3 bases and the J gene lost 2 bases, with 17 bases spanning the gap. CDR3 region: CASSFRYQRKTYNEQFF. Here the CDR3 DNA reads TGTGCCAGCAGTTTCCGCTACCAGCGGAAGACCTACAATGAGCAGTTCTTC.

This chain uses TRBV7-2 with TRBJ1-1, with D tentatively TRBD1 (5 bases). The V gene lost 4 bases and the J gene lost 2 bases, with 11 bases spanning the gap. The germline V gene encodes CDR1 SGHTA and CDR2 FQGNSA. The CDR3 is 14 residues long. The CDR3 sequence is CASSSRQTNTEAFF. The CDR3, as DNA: TGTGCCAGCAGCTCCCGACAGACCAACACTGAAGCTTTCTTT.

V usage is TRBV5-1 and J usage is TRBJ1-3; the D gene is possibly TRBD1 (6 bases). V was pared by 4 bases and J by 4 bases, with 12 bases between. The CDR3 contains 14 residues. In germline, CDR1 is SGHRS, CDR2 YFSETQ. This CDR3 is CASSPGAGGNTIYF. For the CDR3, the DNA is TGCGCCAGCAGCCCAGGGGCAGGGGGAAACACCATATATTTT.

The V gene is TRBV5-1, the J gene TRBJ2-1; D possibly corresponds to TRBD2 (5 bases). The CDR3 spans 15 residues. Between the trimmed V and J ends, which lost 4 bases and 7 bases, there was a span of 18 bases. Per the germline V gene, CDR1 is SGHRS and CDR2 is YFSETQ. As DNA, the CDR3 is TGCGCCAGCAGCCCTCGGGATAGCCCAAAGAATGAGCAGTTCTTC. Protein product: CASSPRDSPKNEQFF.

The CDR3 reads CASSQEGQGQRQPQHF. CDR3 bases: TGCGCCAGCAGCCAAGAGGGACAGGGCCAGCGCCAGCCCCAGCATTTT. The chain joins TRBV4-1 to TRBJ1-5, with TRBD1 matching over 9 bases. The CDR3 totals 16 residues. The ends lost 0 bases at V and 7 bases at J; junction bases unmatched: 7. CDR1 is MGHRA, CDR2 YSYEKL, per germline.

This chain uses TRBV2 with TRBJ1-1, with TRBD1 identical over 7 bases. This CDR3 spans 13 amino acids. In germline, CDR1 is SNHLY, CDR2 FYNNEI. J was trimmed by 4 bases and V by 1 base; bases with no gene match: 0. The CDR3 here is CASSEDRGTEAFF. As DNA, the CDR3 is TGTGCCAGCAGTGAAGACAGGGGCACTGAAGCTTTCTTT.

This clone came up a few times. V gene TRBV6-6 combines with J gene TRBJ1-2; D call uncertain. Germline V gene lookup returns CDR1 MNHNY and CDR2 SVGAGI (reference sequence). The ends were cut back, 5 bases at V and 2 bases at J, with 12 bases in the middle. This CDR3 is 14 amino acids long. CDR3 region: CASSPSPDNYGYTF. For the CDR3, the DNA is TGTGCCAGCAGTCCTTCCCCAGACAACTATGGCTACACCTTC.

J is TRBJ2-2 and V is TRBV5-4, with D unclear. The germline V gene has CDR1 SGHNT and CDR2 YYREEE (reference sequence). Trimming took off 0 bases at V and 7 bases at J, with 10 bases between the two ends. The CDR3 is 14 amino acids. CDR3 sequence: CASSLVHEGGELFF. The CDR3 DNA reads TGTGCCAGCAGCTTGGTACATGAAGGCGGGGAGCTGTTTTTT. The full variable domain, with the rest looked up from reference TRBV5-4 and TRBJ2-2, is ETGVTQSPTHLIKTRGQQVTLRCSSQSGHNTVSWYQQALGQGPQFIFQYYREEENGRGNFPPRFSGLQFPNYSSELNVNALELDDSALYLCASSLVHEGGELFFGEGSRLTVL.

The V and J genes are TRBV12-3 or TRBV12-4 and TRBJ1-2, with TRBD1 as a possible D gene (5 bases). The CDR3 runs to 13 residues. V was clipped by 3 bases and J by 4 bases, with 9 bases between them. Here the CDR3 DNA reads TGTGCCAGCAGTTTGCGGGGCCCCTATGGCTACACCTTC. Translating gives CASSLRGPYGYTF.

The chain's CDR3 is CASSYGGNQPQHF. CDR3 nucleotides: TGTGCCAGCAGTTACGGGGGCAATCAGCCCCAGCATTTT. J is TRBJ1-5 and V is TRBV6-5, with D unresolved. The CDR3 covers 13 residues. V was shortened by 2 bases and J by 2 bases, with 4 bases between the two germline ends. Germline V lookup: CDR1 MNHEY, CDR2 SVGAGI.

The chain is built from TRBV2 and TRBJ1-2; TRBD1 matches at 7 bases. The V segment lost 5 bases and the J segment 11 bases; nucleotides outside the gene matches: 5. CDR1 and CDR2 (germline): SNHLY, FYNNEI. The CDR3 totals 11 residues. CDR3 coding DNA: TGTGCCAGCAGTTCGCAGGGGGTGTACACCTTC. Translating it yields CASSSQGVYTF.

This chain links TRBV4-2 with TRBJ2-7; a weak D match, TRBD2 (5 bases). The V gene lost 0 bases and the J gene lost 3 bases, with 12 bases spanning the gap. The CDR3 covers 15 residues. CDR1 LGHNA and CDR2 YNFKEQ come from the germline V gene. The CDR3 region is CASSQDEGFGYEQYF. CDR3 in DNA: TGTGCCAGCAGCCAAGATGAGGGATTCGGCTACGAGCAGTACTTC.

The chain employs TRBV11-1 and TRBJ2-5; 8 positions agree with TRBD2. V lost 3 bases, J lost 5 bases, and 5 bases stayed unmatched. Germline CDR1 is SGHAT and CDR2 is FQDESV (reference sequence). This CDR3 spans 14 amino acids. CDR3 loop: CASSFGGEEETQYF. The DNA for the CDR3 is TGTGCCAGCAGCTTCGGGGGGGAGGAGGAGACCCAGTACTTC.

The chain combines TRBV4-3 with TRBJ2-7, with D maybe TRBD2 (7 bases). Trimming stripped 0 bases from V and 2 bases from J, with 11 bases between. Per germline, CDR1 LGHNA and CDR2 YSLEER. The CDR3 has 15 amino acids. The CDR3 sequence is CASSQDRGGPYEQYF. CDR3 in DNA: TGCGCCAGCAGCCAAGATAGGGGGGGACCCTACGAGCAGTACTTC.

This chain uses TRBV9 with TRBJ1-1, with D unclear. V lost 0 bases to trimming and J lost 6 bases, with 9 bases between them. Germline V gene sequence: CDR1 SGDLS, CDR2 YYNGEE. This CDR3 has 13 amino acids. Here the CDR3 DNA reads TGTGCCAGCAGCGTAGCTCATGGGGCTGAAGCTTTCTTT. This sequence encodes CASSVAHGAEAFF.

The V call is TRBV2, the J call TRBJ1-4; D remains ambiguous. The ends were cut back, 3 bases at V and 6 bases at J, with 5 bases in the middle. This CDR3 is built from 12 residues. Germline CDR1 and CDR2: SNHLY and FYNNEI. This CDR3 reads CASSEGYEKLFF. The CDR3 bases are TGTGCCAGCAGTGAGGGGTATGAAAAACTGTTTTTT.

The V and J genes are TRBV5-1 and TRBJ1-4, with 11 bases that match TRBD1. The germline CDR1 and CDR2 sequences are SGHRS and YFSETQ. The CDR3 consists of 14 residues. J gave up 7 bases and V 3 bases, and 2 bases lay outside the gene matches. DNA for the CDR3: TGCGCCAGCAGCTCCGGGACAGGGGGTGAAAAACTGTTTTTT. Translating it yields CASSSGTGGEKLFF.